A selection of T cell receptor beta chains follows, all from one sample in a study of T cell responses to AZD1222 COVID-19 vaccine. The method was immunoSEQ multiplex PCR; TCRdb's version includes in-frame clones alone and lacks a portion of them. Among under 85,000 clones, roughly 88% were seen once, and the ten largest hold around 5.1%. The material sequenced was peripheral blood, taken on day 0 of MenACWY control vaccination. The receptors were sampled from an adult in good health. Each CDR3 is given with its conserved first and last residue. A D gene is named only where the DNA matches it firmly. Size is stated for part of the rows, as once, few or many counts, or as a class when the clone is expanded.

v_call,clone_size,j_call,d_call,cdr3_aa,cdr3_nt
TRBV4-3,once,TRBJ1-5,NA,CASSQEQGLQPQHF,TGCGCCAGCAGCCAGGAGCAGGGGCTTCAGCCCCAGCATTTT
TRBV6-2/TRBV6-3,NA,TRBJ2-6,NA,CASSYVAGQTVSGANVLTF,TGTGCCAGCAGTTACGTGGCAGGGCAAACCGTCTCTGGGGCCAACGTCCTGACTTTC
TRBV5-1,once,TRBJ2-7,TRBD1,CASSSRQGRDLREQYF,TGCGCCAGCAGCTCCCGACAGGGAAGGGACCTACGGGAGCAGTACTTC
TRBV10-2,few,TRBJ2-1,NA,CASSEYLNEQFF,TGCGCCAGCAGTGAGTATCTCAATGAGCAGTTCTTC
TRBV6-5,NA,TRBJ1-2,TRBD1,CASSPPGQGAGYTF,TGTGCCAGCAGTCCACCGGGACAGGGGGCTGGCTACACCTTC
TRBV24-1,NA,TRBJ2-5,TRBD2,CATSDEGGAGRETQYF,TGTGCCACCAGTGATGAGGGAGGAGCGGGGCGGGAGACCCAGTACTTC
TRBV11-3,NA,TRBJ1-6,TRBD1,CASSSEGQGATYNSPLHF,TGTGCCAGCAGCTCAGAGGGACAGGGGGCGACCTATAATTCACCCCTCCACTTT
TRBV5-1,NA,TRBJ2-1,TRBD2,CASSSRLAAYNEQFF,TGCGCCAGCAGTAGTCGACTAGCGGCCTACAATGAGCAGTTCTTC
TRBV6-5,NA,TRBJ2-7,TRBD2,CAGTSGGADEQYF,TGTGCCGGCACTAGCGGGGGGGCCGACGAGCAGTACTTC
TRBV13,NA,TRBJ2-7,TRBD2,CASSPSTSNLYEQYF,TGTGCCAGCAGCCCGTCGACTAGCAACCTATACGAGCAGTACTTC
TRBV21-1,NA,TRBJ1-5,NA,CAIPQGGSQPQHF,TGTGCCATCCCACAGGGAGGTAGTCAGCCCCAGCATTTT
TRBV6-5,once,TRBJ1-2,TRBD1,CASRTGGSRSGYTF,TGTGCCAGCAGGACAGGGGGGAGTAGGAGCGGCTACACCTTC
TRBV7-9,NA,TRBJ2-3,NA,CASSSAGTTQYF,TGTGCCAGCAGTTCTGCCGGGACTACGCAGTATTTT
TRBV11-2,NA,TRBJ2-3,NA,CASSFPDTQYF,TGTGCCAGCAGCTTCCCAGATACGCAGTATTTT
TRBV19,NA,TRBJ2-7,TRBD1,CASSIVSGQGYAGEQYF,TGTGCCAGTAGTATAGTATCGGGACAGGGCTACGCGGGGGAGCAGTACTTC
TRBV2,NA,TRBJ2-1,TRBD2,CATGLARDEQFF,TGTGCCACCGGACTAGCGAGAGATGAGCAGTTCTTC
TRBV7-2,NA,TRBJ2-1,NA,CASSFGQIAYNEQFF,TGTGCCAGCAGCTTCGGACAGATTGCTTACAATGAGCAGTTCTTC
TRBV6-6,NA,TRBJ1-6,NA,CASSPQRINFFNSPLHF,TGTGCCAGCAGTCCGCAAAGGATCAACTTCTTTAATTCACCCCTCCACTTT
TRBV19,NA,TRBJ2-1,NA,CASSILDTQFF,TGTGCCAGTAGTATACTGGACACTCAGTTCTTC
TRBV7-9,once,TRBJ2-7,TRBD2,CASSPTASGIYEQYF,TGTGCCAGCAGCCCAACCGCTAGCGGGATCTACGAGCAGTACTTC
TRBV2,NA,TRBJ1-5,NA,CASRWGRTQPQHF,TGTGCCAGCAGATGGGGGCGCACACAGCCCCAGCATTTT
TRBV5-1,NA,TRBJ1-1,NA,CASSWGRRGTEAFF,TGCGCCAGCAGCTGGGGGCGTAGGGGCACTGAAGCTTTCTTT
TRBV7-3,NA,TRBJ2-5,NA,CASSLGGVQETQYF,TGTGCCAGCAGCTTAGGAGGGGTCCAAGAGACCCAGTACTTC
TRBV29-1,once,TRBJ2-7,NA,CSVNRDGYEQYF,TGCAGCGTTAACAGGGATGGCTACGAGCAGTACTTC
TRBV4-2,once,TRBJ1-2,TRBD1,CASSQAPGTGDGYTF,TGTGCCAGCAGCCAAGCACCCGGGACAGGCGATGGCTACACCTTC
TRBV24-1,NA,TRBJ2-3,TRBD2,CATSDRSGGPADTQYF,TGTGCCACCAGTGACCGGAGCGGGGGCCCCGCGGATACGCAGTATTTT
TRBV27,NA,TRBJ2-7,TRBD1,CASSLLTGGGGEQYF,TGTGCCAGCAGTTTATTGACAGGGGGCGGTGGCGAGCAGTACTTC
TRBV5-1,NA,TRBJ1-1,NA,CASSLSGPGWDAEAFF,TGCGCCAGCAGCTTGTCAGGTCCAGGGTGGGACGCTGAAGCTTTCTTT
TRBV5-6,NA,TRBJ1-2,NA,CASSLQGLSGYTF,TGTGCCAGCAGCTTGCAGGGGCTAAGTGGCTACACCTTC
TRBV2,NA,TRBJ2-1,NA,CASSFPATGSGNEQFF,TGTGCCAGCAGTTTCCCCGCGACAGGTAGCGGCAATGAGCAGTTCTTC
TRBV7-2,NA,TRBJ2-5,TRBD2,CASRLGLAGGAGTQYF,TGTGCCAGCAGGCTCGGACTAGCGGGGGGGGCAGGGACCCAGTACTTC
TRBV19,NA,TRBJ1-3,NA,CASQSFSGNTIYF,TGTGCCAGTCAGTCTTTCTCTGGAAACACCATATATTTT
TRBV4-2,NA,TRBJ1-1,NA,CASSPGGTEAFF,TGTGCCAGCAGCCCGGGGGGCACTGAAGCTTTCTTT
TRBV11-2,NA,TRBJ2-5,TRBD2,CASSLENVAGGIKTQYF,TGTGCCAGCAGCTTAGAGAACGTAGCGGGGGGGATAAAGACCCAGTACTTC
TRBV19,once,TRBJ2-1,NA,CASSIVYLNEQFF,TGTGCCAGTAGTATAGTGTACCTCAATGAGCAGTTCTTC
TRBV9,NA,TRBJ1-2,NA,CASSRDTSYTF,TGTGCCAGCAGCAGGGACACTAGCTACACCTTC
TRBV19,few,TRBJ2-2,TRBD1,CASSPPTGVNTGELFF,TGTGCCAGTAGTCCCCCGACAGGGGTAAACACCGGGGAGCTGTTTTTT
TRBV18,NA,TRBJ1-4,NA,CASSYTGGNEKLFF,TGTGCCAGCTCCTACACAGGAGGTAATGAAAAACTGTTTTTT
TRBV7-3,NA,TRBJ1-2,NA,CASSKGPIGGYTF,TGTGCCAGCAGCAAAGGACCGATTGGAGGCTACACCTTC
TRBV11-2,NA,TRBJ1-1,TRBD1,CASSFTGARTEAFF,TGTGCCAGCAGCTTCACAGGGGCTCGCACTGAAGCTTTCTTT
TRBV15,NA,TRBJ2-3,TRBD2,CATSRIRGGQDTQYF,TGTGCCACCAGCAGGATCCGGGGGGGCCAAGATACGCAGTATTTT
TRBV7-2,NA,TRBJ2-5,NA,CASSLEDERKTQYF,TGTGCCAGCAGCTTAGAGGATGAAAGAAAGACCCAGTACTTC
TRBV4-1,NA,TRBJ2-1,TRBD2,CASSQARLAGGPPYNEQFF,TGCGCCAGCAGTCAAGCTAGACTAGCGGGGGGGCCCCCCTACAATGAGCAGTTCTTC
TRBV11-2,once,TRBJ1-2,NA,CASSLVGSRNRDF,TGTGCCAGCAGCTTAGTCGGCAGCCGTAATCGGGACTTC
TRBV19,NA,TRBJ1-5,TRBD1,CASSMGWEGQNSNQPQHF,TGTGCCAGTAGTATGGGGTGGGAGGGACAGAATAGCAATCAGCCCCAGCATTTT
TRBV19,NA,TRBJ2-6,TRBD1,CASSIPPRGRGANVLTF,TGTGCCAGTAGTATCCCTCCCAGGGGGCGAGGGGCCAACGTCCTGACTTTC
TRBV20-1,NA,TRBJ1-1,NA,CSPTGNTEAFF,TGCAGTCCGACAGGGAACACTGAAGCTTTCTTT
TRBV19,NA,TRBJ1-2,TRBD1,CASVVTGNPNYGYTF,TGTGCCAGTGTTGTGACAGGGAATCCTAACTATGGCTACACCTTC
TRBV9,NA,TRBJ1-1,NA,CASSGGGTEAFF,TGTGCCAGCAGCGGGGGGGGCACTGAAGCTTTCTTT
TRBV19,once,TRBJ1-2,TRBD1,CASSKGQALPNYGYTF,TGTGCCAGTAGTAAGGGACAGGCCCTCCCCAACTATGGCTACACCTTC